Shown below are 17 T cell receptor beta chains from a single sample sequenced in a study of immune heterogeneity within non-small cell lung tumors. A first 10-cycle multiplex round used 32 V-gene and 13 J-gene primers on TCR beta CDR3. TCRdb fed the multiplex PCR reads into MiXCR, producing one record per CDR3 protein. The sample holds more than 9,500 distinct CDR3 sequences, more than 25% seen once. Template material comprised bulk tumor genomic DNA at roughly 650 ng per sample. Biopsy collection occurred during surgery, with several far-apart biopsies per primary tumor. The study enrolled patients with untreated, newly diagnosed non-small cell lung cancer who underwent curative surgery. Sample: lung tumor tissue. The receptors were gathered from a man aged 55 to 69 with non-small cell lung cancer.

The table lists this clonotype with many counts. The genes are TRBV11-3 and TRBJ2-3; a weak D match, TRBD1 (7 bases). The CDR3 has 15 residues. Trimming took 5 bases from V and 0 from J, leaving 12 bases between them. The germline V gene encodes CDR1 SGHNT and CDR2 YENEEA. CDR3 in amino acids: CASSQGGLSTDTQYF. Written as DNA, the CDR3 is TGTGCCAGCAGCCAGGGGGGCCTCAGCACAGATACGCAGTATTTT.

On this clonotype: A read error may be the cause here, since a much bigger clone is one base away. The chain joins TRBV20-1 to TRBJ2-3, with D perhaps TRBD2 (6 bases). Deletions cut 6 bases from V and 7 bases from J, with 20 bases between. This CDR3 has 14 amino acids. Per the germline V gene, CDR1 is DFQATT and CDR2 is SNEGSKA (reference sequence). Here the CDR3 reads CSAGPGGVGNTQYF. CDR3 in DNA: TGCAGTGCCGGCCCGGGCGGGGTTGGGAATACGCAGTATTTT.

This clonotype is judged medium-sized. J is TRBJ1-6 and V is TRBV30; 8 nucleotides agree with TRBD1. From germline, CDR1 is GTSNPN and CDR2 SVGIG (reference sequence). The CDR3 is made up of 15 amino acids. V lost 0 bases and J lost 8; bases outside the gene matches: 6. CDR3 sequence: CAWSVQGGIYSPLHF. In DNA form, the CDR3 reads TGTGCCTGGAGTGTACAGGGGGGAATCTATTCACCCCTCCACTTT.

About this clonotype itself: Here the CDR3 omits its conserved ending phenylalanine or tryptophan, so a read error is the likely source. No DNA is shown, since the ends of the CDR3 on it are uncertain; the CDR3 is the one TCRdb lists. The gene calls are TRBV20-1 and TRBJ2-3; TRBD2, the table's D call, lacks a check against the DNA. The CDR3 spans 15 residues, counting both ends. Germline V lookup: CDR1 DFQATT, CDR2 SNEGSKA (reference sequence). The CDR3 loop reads CSARVAGGYEQYFGP.

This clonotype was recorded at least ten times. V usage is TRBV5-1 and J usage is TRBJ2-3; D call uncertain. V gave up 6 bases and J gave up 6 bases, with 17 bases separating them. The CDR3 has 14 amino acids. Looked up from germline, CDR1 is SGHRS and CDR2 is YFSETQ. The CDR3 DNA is TGCGCCAGCACGTCCGATACACGATTGGATACGCAGTATTTT. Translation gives CASTSDTRLDTQYF.

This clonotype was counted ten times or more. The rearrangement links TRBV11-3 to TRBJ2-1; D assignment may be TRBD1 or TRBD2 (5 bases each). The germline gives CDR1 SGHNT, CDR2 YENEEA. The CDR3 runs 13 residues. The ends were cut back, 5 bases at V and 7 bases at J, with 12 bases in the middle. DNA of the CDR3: TGTGCCAGCAGCACGGGGTCAGGGAATGAGCAGTTCTTC. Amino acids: CASSTGSGNEQFF.

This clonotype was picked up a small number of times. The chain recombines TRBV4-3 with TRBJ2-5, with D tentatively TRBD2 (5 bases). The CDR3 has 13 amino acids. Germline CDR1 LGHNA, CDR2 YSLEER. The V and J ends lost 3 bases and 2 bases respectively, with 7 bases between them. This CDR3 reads CASSHERQETQYF. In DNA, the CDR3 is TGCGCCAGCAGCCATGAGCGGCAAGAGACCCAGTACTTC.

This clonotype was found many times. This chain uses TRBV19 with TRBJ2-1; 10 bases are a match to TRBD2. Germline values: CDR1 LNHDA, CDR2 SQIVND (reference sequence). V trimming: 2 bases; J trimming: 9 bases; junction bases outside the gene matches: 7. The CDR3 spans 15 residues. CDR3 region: CASSISSSGSGEQFF. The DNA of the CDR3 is TGTGCCAGTAGTATATCTTCTAGCGGGAGTGGTGAGCAGTTCTTC.

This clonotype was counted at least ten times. The CDR3 DNA reads TGTGCCAGCAGTTACAAAGTTCGCGGGGTAGGGACACCCACTAGCGGGAGTCTGAATGAGCAGTTCTTC. This codes for CASSYKVRGVGTPTSGSLNEQFF. This chain links TRBV6-5 with TRBJ2-1; 11 bases fit TRBD2. The germline gives CDR1 MNHEY, CDR2 SVGAGI. The length of the CDR3 is 23 residues. Trimming removed 2 bases from V and 7 bases from J; junction bases left unmatched: 28.

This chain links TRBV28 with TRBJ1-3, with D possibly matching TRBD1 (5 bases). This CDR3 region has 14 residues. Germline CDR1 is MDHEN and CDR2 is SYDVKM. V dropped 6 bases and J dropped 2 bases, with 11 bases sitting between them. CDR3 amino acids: CASRLGGAGNTIYF. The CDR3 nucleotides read TGTGCCAGCAGGCTGGGAGGGGCTGGAAACACCATATATTTT.

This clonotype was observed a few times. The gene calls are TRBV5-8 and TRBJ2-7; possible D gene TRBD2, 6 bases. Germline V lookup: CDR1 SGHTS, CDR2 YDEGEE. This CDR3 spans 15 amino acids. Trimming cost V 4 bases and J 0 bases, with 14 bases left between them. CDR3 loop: CASSAGTDSSYEQYF. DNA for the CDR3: TGTGCCAGCAGCGCAGGGACTGACAGCTCCTACGAGCAGTACTTC.

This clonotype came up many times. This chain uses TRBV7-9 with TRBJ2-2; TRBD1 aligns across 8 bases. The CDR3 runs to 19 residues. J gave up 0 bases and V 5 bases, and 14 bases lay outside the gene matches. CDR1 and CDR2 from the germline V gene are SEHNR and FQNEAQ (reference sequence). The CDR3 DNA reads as TGTGCCAGCAGCAGCTTAAGGGGCAGGGGGCCCCCGAACACCGGGGAGCTGTTTTTT. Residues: CASSSLRGRGPPNTGELFF. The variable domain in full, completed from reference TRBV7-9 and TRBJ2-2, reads DTGVSQNPRHKITKRGQNVTFRCDPISEHNRLYWYRQTLGQGPEFLTYFQNEAQLEKSRLLSDRFSAERPKGSFSTLEIQRTEQGDSAMYLCASSSLRGRGPPNTGELFFGEGSRLTVL.

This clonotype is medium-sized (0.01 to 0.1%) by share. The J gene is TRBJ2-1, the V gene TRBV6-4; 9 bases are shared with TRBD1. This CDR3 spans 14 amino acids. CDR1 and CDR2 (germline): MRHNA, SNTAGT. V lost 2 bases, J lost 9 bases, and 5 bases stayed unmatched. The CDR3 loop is CASSDGGQGGEQFF. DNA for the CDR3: TGTGCCAGCAGTGACGGGGGACAGGGTGGTGAGCAGTTCTTC.

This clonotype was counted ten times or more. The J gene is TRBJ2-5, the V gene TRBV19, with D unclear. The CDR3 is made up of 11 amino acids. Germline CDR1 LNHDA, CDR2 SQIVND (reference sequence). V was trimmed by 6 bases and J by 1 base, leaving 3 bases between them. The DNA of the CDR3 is TGTGCCAGTAGGGGCCAAGAGACCCAGTACTTC. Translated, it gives CASRGQETQYF. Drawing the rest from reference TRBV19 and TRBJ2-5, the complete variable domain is DGGITQSPKYLFRKEGQNVTLSCEQNLNHDAMYWYRQDPGQGLRLIYYSQIVNDFQKGDIAEGYSVSREKKESFPLTVTSAQKNPTAFYLCASRGQETQYFGPGTRLLVL.

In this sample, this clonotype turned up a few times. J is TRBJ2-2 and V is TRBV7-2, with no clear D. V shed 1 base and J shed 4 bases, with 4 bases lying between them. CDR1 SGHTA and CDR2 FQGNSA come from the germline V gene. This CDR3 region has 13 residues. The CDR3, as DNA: TGTGCCAGCAGCTTAGGGGCCACCGGGGAGCTGTTTTTT. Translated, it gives CASSLGATGELFF.

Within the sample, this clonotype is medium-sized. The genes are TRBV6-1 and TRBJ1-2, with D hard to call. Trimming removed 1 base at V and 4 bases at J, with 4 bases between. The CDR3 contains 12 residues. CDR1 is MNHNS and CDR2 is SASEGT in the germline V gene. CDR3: CASSEGGYGYTF. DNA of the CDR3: TGTGCCAGCAGTGAAGGGGGCTATGGCTACACCTTC.

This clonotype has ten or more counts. The CDR3 DNA reads TGTGCCAGTATGGGAGTAGCTGCGGGAGCCACAGATACGCAGTATTTT. Translating gives CASMGVAAGATDTQYF. The rearrangement uses TRBV19 and TRBJ2-3; 7 bases line up with TRBD2. Trimming at V came to 7 bases and at J to 2 bases, leaving 12 bases not matched to a gene. This CDR3 contains 16 residues. Looked up from germline, CDR1 is LNHDA and CDR2 is SQIVND (reference sequence).